The sequence of this TCR beta chain was determined in a study of T-cell memory formation after mild COVID-19. The wider study: Clusters of TCRs were largely donor specific. Study-level points and caveats: Clones contracting across day 15 to 85 had a balanced CD4/CD8 profile; later expanding clones leaned CD4+.

To note about this clonotype: The antigen is not known.

Germline lookup yields CDR1 SGHTA and CDR2 FQGNSA. The length of the CDR3 is 14 residues. J was trimmed by 6 bases and V by 5 bases; bases with no gene match: 7. MiXCR, applied by TCRdb to the 5' RACE reads, yields one record per CDR3 protein. This sample has 450,000 to 650,000 distinct CDR3 sequences, with about a fifth found just once. The receptor was isolated from an adult woman who had mild COVID-19 (a few samples of this study predate the infection). Cell type and time point are not known. The source material was PBMCs or a T cell subset sorted from them (not recorded which). The V gene is TRBV7-2, the J gene TRBJ2-7; 10 bases line up with TRBD1. Here the CDR3 reads CASSPGTGVGEQYF. DNA of the CDR3: TGTGCCAGCAGCCCAGGGACAGGGGTCGGCGAGCAGTACTTC.